This T cell receptor beta chain was profiled in a study of blood T cell repertoires in COVID-19. About the research overall: The United States, Italy and Spain supplied acute and convalescent COVID-19 samples. From T cells, B-cell-depleted T cells, or PBMCs came the material, which was cDNA or gDNA.

Authors' processing steps: Estimation of nucleated cell counts relied on the amplification of reference gene primers. Generated by immunoSEQ multiplex PCR, the TCRdb table keeps only in-frame clones and is missing some. For V, J and clone size, that table is used; D and trimming come from the DNA. This table has around 92,000 clones, 75% to 90% appearing once. There are 14 residues in the CDR3. Trimming took 2 bases from V and 5 from J; bases not matched to a gene: 6. Germline V gene sequence: CDR1 SGHNT, CDR2 YYREEE (reference sequence). The material sequenced was peripheral blood. This TCR came from a woman older than 75 with active COVID-19. The chain employs TRBV5-4 and TRBJ2-5, with 7 nucleotides matching TRBD2. CDR3 protein: CASSFSGFWETQYF. CDR3 in DNA: TGTGCCAGCAGCTTTAGCGGGTTCTGGGAGACCCAGTACTTC.